This TCR beta chain was sequenced in a study of OX40 agonist ivuxolimab in advanced cancers. Findings and limits, study-wide: On average, CD8+ T cells had more expanded clones than CD4+.

The method was immunoSEQ multiplex PCR; TCRdb's version includes in-frame clones alone and lacks a portion of them. The data contain roughly 100,000 clones, 85% to 95% of them singletons. CDR1 and CDR2 (germline): MNHEY, SVGAGI. This CDR3 is built from 16 residues. The V and J ends lost 0 bases and 0 bases respectively, with 10 bases between them. Concerning this clone itself: Its antigen is still unknown.

Sequencing was performed on CD4+ or CD8+ T cells sorted from blood, taken in a trial of the OX40 agonist ivuxolimab. The chain couples TRBV6-5 to TRBJ2-3, with a possible D match to TRBD1 (6 bases). This clonotype was sampled from an adult with an advanced solid tumor such as melanoma, head and neck, liver or kidney cancer. The CDR3 DNA reads as TGTGCCAGCAGTTACTCGGGGGCTCTAAGCACAGATACGCAGTATTTT. This gives the protein CASSYSGALSTDTQYF.